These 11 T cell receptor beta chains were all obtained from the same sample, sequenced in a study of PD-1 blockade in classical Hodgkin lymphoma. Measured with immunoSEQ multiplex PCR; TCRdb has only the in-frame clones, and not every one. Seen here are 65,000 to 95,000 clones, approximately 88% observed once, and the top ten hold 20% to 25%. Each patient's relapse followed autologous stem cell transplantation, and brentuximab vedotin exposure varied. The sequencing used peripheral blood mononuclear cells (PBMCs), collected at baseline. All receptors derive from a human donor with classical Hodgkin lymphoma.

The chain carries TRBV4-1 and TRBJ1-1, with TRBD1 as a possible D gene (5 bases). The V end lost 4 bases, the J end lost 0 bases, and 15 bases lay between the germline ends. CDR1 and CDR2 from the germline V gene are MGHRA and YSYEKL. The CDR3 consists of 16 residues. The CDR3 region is CASSLGSGLMNTEAFF. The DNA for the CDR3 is TGCGCCAGCAGCCTTGGATCAGGGCTAATGAACACTGAAGCTTTCTTT.

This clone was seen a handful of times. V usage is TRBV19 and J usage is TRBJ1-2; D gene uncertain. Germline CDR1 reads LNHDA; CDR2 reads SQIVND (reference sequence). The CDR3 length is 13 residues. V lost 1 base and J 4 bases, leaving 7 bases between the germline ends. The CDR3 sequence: CASSIGPAYGYTF. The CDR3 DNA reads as TGTGCCAGTAGTATAGGCCCGGCCTATGGCTACACCTTC.

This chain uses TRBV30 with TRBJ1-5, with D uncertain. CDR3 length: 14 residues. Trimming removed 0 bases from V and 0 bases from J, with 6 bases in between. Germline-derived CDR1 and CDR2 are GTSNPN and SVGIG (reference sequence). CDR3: CAWSVGPSNQPQHF. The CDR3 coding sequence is TGTGCCTGGAGTGTCGGACCTAGCAATCAGCCCCAGCATTTT.

CDR3 amino acids: CAISESKVTRDTQYF. As DNA, the CDR3 is TGTGCCATCAGTGAGTCGAAGGTTACCAGAGATACGCAGTATTTT. This chain links TRBV10-3 with TRBJ2-3; D remains ambiguous. The V and J ends lost 0 bases and 5 bases respectively, with 12 bases between them. The CDR3 is made up of 15 amino acids. CDR1 is ENHRY, CDR2 SYGVKD, per germline.

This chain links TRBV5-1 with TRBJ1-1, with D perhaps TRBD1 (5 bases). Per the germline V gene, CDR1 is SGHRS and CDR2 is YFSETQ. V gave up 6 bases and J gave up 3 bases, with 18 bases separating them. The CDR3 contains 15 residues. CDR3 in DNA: TGCGCCAGCACGACCGGACACGGGGGGGACACTGAAGCTTTCTTT. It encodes CASTTGHGGDTEAFF.

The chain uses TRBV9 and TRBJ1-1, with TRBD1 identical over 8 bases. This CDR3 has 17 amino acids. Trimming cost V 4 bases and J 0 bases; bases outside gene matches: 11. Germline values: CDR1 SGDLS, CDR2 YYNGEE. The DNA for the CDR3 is TGTGCCAGCAGCACGGACAGGGAATTACTCCTGAACACTGAAGCTTTCTTT. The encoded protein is CASSTDRELLLNTEAFF.

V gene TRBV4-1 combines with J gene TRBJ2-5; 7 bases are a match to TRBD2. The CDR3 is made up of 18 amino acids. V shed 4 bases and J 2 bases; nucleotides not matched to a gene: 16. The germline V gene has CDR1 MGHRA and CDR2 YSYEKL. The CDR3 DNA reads TGCGCCAGCAGCCCCCCCTTAGGGCCTAGCGGACCACAAGAGACCCAGTACTTC. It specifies CASSPPLGPSGPQETQYF.

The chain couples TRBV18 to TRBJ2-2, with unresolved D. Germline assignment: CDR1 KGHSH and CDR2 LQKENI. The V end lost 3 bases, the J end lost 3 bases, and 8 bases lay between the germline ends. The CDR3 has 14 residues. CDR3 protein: CASSPERDTGELFF. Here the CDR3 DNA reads TGTGCCAGCTCACCCGAAAGAGACACCGGGGAGCTGTTTTTT.

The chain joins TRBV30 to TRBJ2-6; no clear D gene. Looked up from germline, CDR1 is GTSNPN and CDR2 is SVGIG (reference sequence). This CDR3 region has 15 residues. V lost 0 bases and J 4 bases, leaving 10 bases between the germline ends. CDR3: CAWSVLGSGANVLTF. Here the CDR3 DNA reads TGTGCCTGGAGTGTGTTGGGGTCCGGGGCCAACGTCCTGACTTTC.

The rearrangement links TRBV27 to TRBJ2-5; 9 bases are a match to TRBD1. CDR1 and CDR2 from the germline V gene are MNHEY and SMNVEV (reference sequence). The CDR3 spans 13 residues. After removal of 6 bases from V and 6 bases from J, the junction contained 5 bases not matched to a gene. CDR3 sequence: CASRGQGKQTQYF. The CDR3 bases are TGTGCCAGCAGAGGACAGGGGAAGCAGACCCAGTACTTC.

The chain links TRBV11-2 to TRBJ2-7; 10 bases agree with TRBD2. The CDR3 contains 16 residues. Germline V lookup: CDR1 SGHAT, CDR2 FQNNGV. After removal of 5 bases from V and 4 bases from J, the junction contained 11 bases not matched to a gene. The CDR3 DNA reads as TGTGCCAGCAGCATCACCTTTAGCGGGAGGAGATACGAGCAGTACTTC. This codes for CASSITFSGRRYEQYF.